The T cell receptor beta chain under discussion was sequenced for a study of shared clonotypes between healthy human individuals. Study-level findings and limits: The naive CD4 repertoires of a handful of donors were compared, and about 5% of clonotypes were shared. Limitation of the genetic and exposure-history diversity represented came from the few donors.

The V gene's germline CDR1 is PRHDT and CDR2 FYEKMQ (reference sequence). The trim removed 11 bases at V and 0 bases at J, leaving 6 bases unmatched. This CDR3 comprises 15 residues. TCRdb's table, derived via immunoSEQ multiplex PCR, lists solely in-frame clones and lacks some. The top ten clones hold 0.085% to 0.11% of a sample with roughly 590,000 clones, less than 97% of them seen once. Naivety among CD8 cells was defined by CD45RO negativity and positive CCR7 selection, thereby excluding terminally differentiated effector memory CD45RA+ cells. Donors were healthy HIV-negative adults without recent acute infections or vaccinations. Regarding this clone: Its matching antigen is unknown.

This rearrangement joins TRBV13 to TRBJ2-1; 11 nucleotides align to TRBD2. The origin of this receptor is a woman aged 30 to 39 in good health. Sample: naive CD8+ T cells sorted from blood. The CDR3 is CAGTSGKGSYNEQFF. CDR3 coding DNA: TGTGCCGGGACTAGCGGAAAGGGCTCCTACAATGAGCAGTTCTTC.